This TCR beta chain was sequenced for a study of metastatic and nonmetastatic thyroid tumors. Germline CDR1 reads SGHDT; CDR2 reads YYEEEE. CDR3 length: 13 amino acids. The entire patient cohort was treatment-naive prior to thyroid surgery. With MiXCR, TCRdb called clones anew from the PCR reads. The data contain roughly 59,000 clones, 16% of them singletons. In the case of this clone: A much larger clone differs by one base, so this may be a read error. Other DNA sequences of this sample code for an identical CDR3.

Sequenced sample: blood. The origin of this receptor is a male donor with papillary thyroid cancer or a benign thyroid nodule (not recorded which). Some clones in this sample may be carry-over from other donors' samples. The gene calls are TRBV5-6 and TRBJ1-6; D unclear. The CDR3 region is CASSPQLNSPLHF. In DNA form, the CDR3 reads TGTGCCAGCAGCCCCCAACTAAATTCACCCCTCCATTTT.